This TCR beta chain was documented in a study of blood T cell repertoires in COVID-19. Looking at the study overall: Sites in the United States, Italy and Spain provided acute and convalescent COVID-19 samples.

Authors' analysis steps: Estimated nucleated cell counts came from reference gene primer amplification. TCRdb's copy holds only in-frame clones and misses some; the assay was immunoSEQ multiplex PCR. V and J calls and clone size are as listed in that table; D and trimming were resolved from the DNA. The table lists more than 400,000 clones, 80% to 90% of them singletons, with 3.2% in the top ten. Trimming took 0 bases from V and 4 from J, leaving 7 bases between them. This CDR3 contains 13 residues. CDR1 SGHRS and CDR2 YFSETQ come from the germline V gene. The chain combines TRBV5-1 with TRBJ1-2; TRBD1 might be the D (5 bases). The sequence was collected from a human donor in a cohort sampled during active COVID-19. Sequencing used peripheral blood. The CDR3 DNA follows: TGCGCCAGCAGCTTGGGACAGATCTATGGCTACACCTTC. As protein: CASSLGQIYGYTF.